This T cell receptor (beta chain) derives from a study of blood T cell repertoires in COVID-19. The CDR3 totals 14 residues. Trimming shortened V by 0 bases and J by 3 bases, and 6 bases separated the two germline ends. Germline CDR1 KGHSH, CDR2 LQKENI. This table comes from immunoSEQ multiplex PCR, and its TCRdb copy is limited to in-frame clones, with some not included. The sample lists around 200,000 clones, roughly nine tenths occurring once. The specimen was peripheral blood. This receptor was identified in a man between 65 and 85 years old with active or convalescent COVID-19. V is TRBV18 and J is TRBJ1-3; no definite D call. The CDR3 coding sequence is TGTGCCAGCTCACCACCGGGCTTTGGAAACACCATATATTTT. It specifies CASSPPGFGNTIYF.